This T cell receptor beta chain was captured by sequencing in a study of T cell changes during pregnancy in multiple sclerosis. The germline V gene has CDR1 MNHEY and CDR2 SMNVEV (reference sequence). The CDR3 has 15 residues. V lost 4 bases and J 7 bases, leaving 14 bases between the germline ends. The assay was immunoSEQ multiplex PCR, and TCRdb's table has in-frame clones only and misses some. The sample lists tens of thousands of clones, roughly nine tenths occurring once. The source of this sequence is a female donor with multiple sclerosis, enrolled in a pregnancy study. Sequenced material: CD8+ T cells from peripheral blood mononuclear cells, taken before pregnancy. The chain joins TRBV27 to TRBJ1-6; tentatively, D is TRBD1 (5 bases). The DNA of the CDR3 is TGTGCCAGCAGTTGGGGGGTGGCGGCGAATTCACCCCTCCACTTT. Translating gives CASSWGVAANSPLHF.